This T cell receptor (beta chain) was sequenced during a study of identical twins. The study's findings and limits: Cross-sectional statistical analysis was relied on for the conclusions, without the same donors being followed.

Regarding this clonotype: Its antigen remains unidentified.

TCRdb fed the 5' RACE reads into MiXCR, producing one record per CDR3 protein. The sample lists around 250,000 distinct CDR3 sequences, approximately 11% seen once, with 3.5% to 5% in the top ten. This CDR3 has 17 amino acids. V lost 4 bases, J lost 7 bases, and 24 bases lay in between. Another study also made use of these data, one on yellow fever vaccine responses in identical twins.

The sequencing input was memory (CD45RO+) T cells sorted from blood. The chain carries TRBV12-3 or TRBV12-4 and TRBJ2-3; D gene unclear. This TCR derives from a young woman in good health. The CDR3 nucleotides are TGTGCCAGCAGTTCCCGTGGTTCGGAAGTACGAAGTAATACGCAGTATTTT. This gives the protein CASSSRGSEVRSNTQYF.